The following is a T cell receptor (beta chain) sequence with its context. This entry comes from a study of blood T cell repertoires in COVID-19. Some clones are missing from TCRdb's copy, which holds only in-frame ones; the method was immunoSEQ multiplex PCR. The sample lists over 200,000 clones, approximately 91% occurring once. There are 14 residues in the CDR3. Trimming removed 2 bases from V and 1 base from J, with 10 bases in between. The germline V gene has CDR1 SGDLS and CDR2 YYNGEE. This receptor was identified in a man aged 55 to 69 who had recovered from COVID-19. V and J are TRBV9 and TRBJ2-7; D may be TRBD2 (6 bases). The material sequenced was peripheral blood. DNA of the CDR3: TGTGCCAGCAGCGTGTACGGAGGGTCCTACGAGCAGTACTTC. Translated, it gives CASSVYGGSYEQYF.